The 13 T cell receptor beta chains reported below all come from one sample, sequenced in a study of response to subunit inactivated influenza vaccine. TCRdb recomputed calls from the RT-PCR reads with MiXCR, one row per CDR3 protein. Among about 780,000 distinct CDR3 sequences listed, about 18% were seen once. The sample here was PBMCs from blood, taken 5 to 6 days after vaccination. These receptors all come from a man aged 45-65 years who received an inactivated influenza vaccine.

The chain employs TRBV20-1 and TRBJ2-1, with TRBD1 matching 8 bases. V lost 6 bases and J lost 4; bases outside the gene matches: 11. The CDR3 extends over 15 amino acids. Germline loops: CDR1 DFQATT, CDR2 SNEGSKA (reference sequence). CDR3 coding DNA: TGCAGTGCATCTACCGGGACAGGTACTTACAATGAGCAGTTCTTC. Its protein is CSASTGTGTYNEQFF.

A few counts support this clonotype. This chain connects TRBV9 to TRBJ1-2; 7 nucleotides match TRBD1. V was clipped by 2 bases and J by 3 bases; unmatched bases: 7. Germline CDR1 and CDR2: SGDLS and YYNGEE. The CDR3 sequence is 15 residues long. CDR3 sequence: CASSVGHGTDYGYTF. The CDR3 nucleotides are TGTGCCAGCAGCGTTGGCCATGGGACAGACTATGGCTACACCTTC.

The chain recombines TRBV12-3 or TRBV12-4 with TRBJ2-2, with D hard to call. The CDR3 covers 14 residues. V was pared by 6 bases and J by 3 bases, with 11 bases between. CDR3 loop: CASRAHTDTGELFF. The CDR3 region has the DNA TGTGCCAGCAGAGCGCACACCGACACCGGGGAGCTGTTTTTT.

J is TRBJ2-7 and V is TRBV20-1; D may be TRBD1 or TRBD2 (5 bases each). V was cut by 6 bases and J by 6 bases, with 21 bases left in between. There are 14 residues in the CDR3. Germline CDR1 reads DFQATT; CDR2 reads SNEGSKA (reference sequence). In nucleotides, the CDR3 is TGCAGTGCAACATTGGGTGGGGGATTCTCCGAGCAGTACTTC. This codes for CSATLGGGFSEQYF.

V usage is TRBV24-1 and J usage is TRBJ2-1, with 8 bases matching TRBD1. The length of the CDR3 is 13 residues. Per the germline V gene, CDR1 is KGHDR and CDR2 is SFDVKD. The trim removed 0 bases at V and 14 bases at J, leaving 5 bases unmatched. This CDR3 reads CATSDLLLQGEFF. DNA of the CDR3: TGTGCCACCAGTGATTTGCTCCTACAGGGGGAGTTCTTC.

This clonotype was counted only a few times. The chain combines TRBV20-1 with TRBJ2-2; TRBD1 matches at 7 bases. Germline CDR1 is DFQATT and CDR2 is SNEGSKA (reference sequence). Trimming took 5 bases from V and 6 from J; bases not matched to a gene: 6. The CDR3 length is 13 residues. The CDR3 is CSARYRGAGELFF. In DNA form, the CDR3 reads TGCAGTGCTCGATACAGGGGCGCCGGGGAGCTGTTTTTT.

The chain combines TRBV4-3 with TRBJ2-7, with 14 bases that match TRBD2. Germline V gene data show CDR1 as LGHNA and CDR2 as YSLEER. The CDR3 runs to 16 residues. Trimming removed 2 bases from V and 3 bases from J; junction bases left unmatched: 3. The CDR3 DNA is TGCGCCAGCAGCCAAACCGGGACTAGCGGGAGCTACGAGCAGTACTTC. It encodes CASSQTGTSGSYEQYF.

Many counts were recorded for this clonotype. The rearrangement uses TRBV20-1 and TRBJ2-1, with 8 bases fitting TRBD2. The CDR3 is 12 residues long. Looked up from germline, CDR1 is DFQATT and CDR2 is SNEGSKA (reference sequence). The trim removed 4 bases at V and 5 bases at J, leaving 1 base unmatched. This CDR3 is CSAIGGDNEQFF. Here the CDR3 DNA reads TGCAGTGCTATCGGGGGGGACAATGAGCAGTTCTTC.

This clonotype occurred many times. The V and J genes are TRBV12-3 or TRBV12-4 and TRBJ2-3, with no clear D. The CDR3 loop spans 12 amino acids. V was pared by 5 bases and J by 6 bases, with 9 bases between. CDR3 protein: CASSAVWDTQYF. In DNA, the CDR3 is TGTGCCAGCAGTGCCGTGTGGGATACGCAGTATTTT.

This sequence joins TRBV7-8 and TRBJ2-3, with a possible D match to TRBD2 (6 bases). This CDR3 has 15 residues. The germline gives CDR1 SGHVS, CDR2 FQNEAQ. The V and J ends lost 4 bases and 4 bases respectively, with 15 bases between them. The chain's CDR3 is CASSSRSSGADTQYF. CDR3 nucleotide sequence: TGTGCCAGCAGCTCCCGTTCTTCGGGGGCAGATACGCAGTATTTT. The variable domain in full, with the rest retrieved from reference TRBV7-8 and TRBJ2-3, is GAGVSQSPRYKVAKRGQDVALRCDPISGHVSLFWYQQALGQGPEFLTYFQNEAQLDKSGLPSDRFFAERPEGSVSTLKIQRTQQEDSAVYLCASSSRSSGADTQYFGPGTRLTVL.

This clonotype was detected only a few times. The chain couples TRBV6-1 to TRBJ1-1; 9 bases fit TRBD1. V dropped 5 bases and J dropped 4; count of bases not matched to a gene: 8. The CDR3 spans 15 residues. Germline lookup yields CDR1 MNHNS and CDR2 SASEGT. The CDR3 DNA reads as TGTGCCAGCAGTCAGAGGACAGGGGAGAGCACTGAAGCTTTCTTT. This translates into CASSQRTGESTEAFF.

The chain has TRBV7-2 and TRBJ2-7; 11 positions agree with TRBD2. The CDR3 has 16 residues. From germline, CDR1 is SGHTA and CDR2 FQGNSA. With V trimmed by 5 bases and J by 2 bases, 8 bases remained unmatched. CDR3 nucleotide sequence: TGTGCCAGCAGCCCGATGTCGACTAGCGGGACCTACGAGCAGTACTTC. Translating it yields CASSPMSTSGTYEQYF.

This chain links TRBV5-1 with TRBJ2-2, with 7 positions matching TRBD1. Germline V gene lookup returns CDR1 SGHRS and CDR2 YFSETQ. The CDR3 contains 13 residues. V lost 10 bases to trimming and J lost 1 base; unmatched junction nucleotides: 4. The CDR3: CACQGENTGELFF. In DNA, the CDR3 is TGCGCCTGTCAGGGGGAGAACACCGGGGAGCTGTTTTTT.